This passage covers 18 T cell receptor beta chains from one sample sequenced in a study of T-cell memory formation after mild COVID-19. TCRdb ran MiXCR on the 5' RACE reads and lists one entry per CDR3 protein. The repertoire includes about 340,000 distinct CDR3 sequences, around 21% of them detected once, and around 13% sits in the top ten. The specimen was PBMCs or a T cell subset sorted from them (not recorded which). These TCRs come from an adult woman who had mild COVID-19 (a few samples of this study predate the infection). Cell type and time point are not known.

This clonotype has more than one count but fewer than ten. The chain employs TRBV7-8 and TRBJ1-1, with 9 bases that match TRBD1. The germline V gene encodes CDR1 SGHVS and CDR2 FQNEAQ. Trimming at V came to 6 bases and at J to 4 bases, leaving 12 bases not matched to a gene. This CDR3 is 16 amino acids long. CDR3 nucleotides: TGTGCCAGCAGTCCTCCTGGGATGGGACAGGGCACTGAAGCTTTCTTT. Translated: CASSPPGMGQGTEAFF.

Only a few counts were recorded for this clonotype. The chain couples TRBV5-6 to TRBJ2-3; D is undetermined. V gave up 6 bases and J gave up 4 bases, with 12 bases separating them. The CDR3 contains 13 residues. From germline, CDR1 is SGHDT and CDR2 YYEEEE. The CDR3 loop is CASTQAGADTQYF. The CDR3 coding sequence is TGTGCCAGCACCCAAGCTGGTGCAGATACGCAGTATTTT.

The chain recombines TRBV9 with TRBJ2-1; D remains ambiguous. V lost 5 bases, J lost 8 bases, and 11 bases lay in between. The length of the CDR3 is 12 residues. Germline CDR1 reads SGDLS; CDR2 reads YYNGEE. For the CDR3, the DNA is TGTGCCAGCAGAGGCAGCCTCGATGAGCAGTTCTTC. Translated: CASRGSLDEQFF.

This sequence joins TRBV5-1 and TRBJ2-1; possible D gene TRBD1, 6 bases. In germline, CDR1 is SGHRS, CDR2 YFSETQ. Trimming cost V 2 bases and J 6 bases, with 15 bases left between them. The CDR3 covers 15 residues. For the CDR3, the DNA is TGCGCCAGCAGCTTTCCGCAGGGGTTAGGCAATGAGCAGTTCTTC. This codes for CASSFPQGLGNEQFF.

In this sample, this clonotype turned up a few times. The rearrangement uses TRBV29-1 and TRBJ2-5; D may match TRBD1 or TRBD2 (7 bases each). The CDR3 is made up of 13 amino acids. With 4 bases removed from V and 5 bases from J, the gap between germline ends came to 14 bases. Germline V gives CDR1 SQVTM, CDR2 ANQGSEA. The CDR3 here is CSVAGGVQETQYF. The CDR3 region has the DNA TGCAGCGTTGCAGGGGGGGTCCAGGAGACCCAGTACTTC.

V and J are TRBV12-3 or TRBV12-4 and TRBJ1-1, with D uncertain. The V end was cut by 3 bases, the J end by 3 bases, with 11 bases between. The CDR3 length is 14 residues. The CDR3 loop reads CASSFPTGDTEAFF. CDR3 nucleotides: TGTGCCAGCAGTTTCCCGACCGGGGACACTGAAGCTTTCTTT.

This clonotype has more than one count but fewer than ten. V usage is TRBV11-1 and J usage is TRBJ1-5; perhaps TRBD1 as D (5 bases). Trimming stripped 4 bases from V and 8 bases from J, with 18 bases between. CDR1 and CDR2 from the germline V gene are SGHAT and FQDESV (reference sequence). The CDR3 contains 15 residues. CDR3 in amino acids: CASSSSDGGEEPQHF. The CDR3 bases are TGTGCCAGCAGCTCCTCGGATGGGGGAGAGGAGCCCCAGCATTTT.

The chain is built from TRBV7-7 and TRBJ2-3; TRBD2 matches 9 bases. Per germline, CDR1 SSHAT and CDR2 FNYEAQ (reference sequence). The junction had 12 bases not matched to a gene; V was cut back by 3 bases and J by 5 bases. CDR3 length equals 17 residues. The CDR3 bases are TGTGCCAGCAGCTTGAGGCTAGCGGGGCCGGGTGGAGATACGCAGTATTTT. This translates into CASSLRLAGPGGDTQYF.

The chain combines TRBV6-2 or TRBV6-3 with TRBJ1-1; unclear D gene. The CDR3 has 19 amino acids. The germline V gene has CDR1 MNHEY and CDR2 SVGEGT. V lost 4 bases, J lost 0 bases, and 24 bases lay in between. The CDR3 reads CASSSPSGHYLSMNTEAFF. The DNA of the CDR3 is TGTGCCAGCAGTTCCCCCTCTGGGCACTACCTTTCGATGAACACTGAAGCTTTCTTT.

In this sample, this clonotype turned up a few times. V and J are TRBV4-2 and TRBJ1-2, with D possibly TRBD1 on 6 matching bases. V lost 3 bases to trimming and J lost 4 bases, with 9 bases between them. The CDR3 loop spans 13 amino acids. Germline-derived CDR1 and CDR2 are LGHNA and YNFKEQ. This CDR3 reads CASSHPGVYGYTF. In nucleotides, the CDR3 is TGTGCCAGCAGCCACCCAGGGGTCTATGGCTACACCTTC.

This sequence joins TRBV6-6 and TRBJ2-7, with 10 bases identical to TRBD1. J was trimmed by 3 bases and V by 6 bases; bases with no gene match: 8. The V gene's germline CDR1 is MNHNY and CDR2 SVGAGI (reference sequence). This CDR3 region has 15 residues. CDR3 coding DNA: TGTGCCAGCAGGTCTCCGGGACAGGGGCTCTACGAGCAGTACTTC. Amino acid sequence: CASRSPGQGLYEQYF.

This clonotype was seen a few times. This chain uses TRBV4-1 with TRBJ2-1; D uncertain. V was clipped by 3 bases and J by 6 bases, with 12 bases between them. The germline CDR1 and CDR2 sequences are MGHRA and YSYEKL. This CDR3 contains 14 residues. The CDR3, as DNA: TGCGCCAGCAGCCATGAACGCCCCCCCAATGAGCAGTTCTTC. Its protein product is CASSHERPPNEQFF.

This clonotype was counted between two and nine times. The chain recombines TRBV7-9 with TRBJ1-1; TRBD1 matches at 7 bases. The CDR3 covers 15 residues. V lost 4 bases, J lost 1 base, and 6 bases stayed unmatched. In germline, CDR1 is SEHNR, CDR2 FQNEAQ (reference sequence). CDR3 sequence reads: CASSSDRFQNTEAFF. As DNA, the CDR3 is TGTGCCAGCAGCTCGGACAGGTTCCAGAACACTGAAGCTTTCTTT.

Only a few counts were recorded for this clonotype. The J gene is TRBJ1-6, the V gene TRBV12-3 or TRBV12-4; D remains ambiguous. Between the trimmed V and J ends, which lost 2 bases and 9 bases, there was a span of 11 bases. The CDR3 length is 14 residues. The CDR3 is CASSLKEVGSPLHF. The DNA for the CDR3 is TGTGCCAGCAGTTTAAAGGAAGTCGGTTCACCCCTCCACTTT.

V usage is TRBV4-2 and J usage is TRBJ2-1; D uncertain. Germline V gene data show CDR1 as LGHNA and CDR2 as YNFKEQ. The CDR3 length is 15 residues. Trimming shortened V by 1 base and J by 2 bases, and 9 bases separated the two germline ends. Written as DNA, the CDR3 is TGTGCCAGCAGCCAAGGAGATCTAGCCTACAATGAGCAGTTCTTC. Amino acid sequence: CASSQGDLAYNEQFF.

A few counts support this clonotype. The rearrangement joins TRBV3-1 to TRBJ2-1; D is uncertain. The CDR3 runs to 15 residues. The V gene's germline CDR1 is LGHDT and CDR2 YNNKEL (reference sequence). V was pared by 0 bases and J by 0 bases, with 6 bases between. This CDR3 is CASSQDYSSYNEQFF. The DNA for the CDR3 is TGTGCCAGCAGCCAAGACTACAGCTCCTACAATGAGCAGTTCTTC.

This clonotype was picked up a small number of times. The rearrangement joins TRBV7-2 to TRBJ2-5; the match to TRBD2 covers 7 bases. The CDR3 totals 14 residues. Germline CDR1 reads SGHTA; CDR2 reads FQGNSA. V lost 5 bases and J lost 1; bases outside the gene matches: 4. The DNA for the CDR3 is TGTGCCAGCAGCCTACCTAGCGGCCAAGAGACCCAGTACTTC. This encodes CASSLPSGQETQYF.

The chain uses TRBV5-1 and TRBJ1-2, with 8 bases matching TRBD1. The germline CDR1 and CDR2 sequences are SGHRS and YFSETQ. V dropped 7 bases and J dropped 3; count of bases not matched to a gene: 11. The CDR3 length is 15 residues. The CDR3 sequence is CASSIEGQAHYGYTF. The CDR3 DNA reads TGCGCCAGCTCGATTGAGGGACAGGCACACTATGGCTACACCTTC.